The 20 T cell receptor beta chains below come from one sample, sequenced in a study of blood T cells in healthy people across ages. A sample-barcoded 5' primer and a J-beta primer mix were used in a second PCR of roughly 7 to 11 cycles. Via MiXCR, TCRdb re-called the 5' RACE reads, giving one row per CDR3 protein. The sample has approximately 900,000 distinct CDR3 sequences, about 48% seen once. The sample was blood. These receptors were obtained from a man aged 25-45 years in good health.

This clonotype has just one count. The CDR3 DNA follows: TGTGCCAGCAGCCCGGGCCTGACAGGGGTTAAGACCCAGTACTTC. Translation gives CASSPGLTGVKTQYF. V usage is TRBV5-8 and J usage is TRBJ2-5, with TRBD1 identical over 8 bases. V was pared by 4 bases and J by 6 bases, with 11 bases of the junction left unmatched. The CDR3 totals 15 residues. Germline V CDR1 and CDR2: SGHTS, YDEGEE.

The V gene is TRBV7-2, the J gene TRBJ2-3; the D is unclear. Germline values: CDR1 SGHTA, CDR2 FQGNSA. This CDR3 is 17 amino acids long. V gave up 0 bases and J gave up 2 bases, with 15 bases separating them. DNA for the CDR3: TGTGCCAGCAGCTTAGCGTCGGGCGATCCTCCCACAGATACGCAGTATTTT. Translation gives CASSLASGDPPTDTQYF.

The chain is built from TRBV29-1 and TRBJ2-3; no clear D gene. With 3 bases removed from V and 4 bases from J, the gap between germline ends came to 5 bases. From germline, CDR1 is SQVTM and CDR2 ANQGSEA. The length of the CDR3 is 11 residues. The CDR3 nucleotides read TGCAGCGTTGACCACCCAGATACGCAGTATTTT. Translated: CSVDHPDTQYF.

This clonotype was observed a few times. The chain joins TRBV7-2 to TRBJ2-3, with TRBD2 identical over 10 bases. The germline V gene encodes CDR1 SGHTA and CDR2 FQGNSA. V shed 1 base, J shed 6 bases, and the junction held 7 bases outside the gene matches. The CDR3 consists of 16 residues. The CDR3 region is CASSLGHSGGGDTQYF. CDR3 DNA sequence: TGTGCCAGCAGCTTAGGGCACAGCGGGGGGGGTGATACGCAGTATTTT.

This clonotype was seen a handful of times. V usage is TRBV20-1 and J usage is TRBJ1-2; a weak D match, TRBD1 (6 bases). V lost 7 bases and J lost 3, with 15 bases in between. Germline values: CDR1 DFQATT, CDR2 SNEGSKA (reference sequence). There are 13 residues in the CDR3. In nucleotides, the CDR3 is TGCAGTGTTGAAAACAGGGTATACTATGGCTACACCTTC. Translated: CSVENRVYYGYTF.

This clonotype was counted only a few times. The chain couples TRBV7-2 to TRBJ2-3; weak D call: TRBD2 (6 bases). Germline values: CDR1 SGHTA, CDR2 FQGNSA. V was shortened by 0 bases and J by 4 bases, with 8 bases between the two germline ends. The CDR3 is made up of 14 amino acids. The CDR3 region has the DNA TGTGCCAGCAGCTTAGCGGGGGAGGCAGATACGCAGTATTTT. Encoded protein: CASSLAGEADTQYF.

As concerns this clonotype: One end of the junction does not line up with germline, which may come from a read error. CDR3 residues: CAGSYSVGGGATDTQYF. The CDR3 nucleotides read TGTGCCGGCAGTTACTCAGTCGGCGGGGGGGCCACAGATACGCAGTATTTT. The chain combines TRBV6-5 with TRBJ2-3; the match to TRBD2 covers 9 bases. The CDR3 covers 17 residues. CDR1 and CDR2 (germline): MNHEY, SVGAGI.

V and J are TRBV28 and TRBJ1-3; D is undetermined. V lost 9 bases, J lost 0 bases, and 12 bases lay in between. CDR3 length: 14 amino acids. Germline values: CDR1 MDHEN, CDR2 SYDVKM. CDR3 coding DNA: TGTGCCAGTAGTCAAGTGAGCTCTGGAAACACCATATATTTT. The encoded protein is CASSQVSSGNTIYF. Using reference TRBV28 and TRBJ1-3 for the parts outside the CDR3, the full variable domain is DVKVTQSSRYLVKRTGEKVFLECVQDMDHENMFWYRQDPGLGLRLIYFSYDVKMKEKGDIPEGYSVSREKKERFSLILESASTNQTSMYLCASSQVSSGNTIYFGEGSWLTVV.

The chain recombines TRBV12-3 or TRBV12-4 with TRBJ2-1; 13 nucleotides align to TRBD2. The CDR3 is 16 amino acids. V was pared by 6 bases and J by 6 bases, with 8 bases of the junction left unmatched. The CDR3 region has the DNA TGTGCCAGCAGCCTTACCACTAGCGGGGGGGTCAATGAGCAGTTCTTC. Translating gives CASSLTTSGGVNEQFF.

The chain employs TRBV12-3 or TRBV12-4 and TRBJ1-2; TRBD1 agrees at 7 bases. CDR3 size: 13 residues. Trimming removed 7 bases from V and 4 bases from J; junction bases left unmatched: 6. The CDR3 spells CASTITGVYGYTF. The CDR3 region has the DNA TGTGCCAGCACAATAACAGGGGTCTATGGCTACACCTTC.

The CDR3 here is CSAYDGTGGIQPQHF. The CDR3 nucleotides are TGCAGTGCGTACGACGGGACAGGGGGCATTCAGCCCCAGCATTTT. This rearrangement joins TRBV20-1 to TRBJ1-5; TRBD1 agrees at 12 bases. V dropped 6 bases and J dropped 6; count of bases not matched to a gene: 9. The CDR3 runs to 15 residues. Germline-derived CDR1 and CDR2 are DFQATT and SNEGSKA (reference sequence).

This rearrangement joins TRBV7-2 to TRBJ2-7; possible D gene TRBD1, 5 bases. CDR1 is SGHTA and CDR2 is FQGNSA in the germline V gene. Between the trimmed V and J ends, which lost 5 bases and 2 bases, there was a span of 16 bases. This CDR3 is 15 amino acids long. The CDR3 nucleotides are TGTGCCAGCAGCCAGGGCTTCAACGGACCCTACGAGCAGTACTTC. As protein: CASSQGFNGPYEQYF.

The V gene is TRBV7-7, the J gene TRBJ2-7; 10 bases agree with TRBD2. The end of the DNA aligns better with TRBJ2-5, so the J call may be wrong. The germline V gene encodes CDR1 SSHAT and CDR2 FNYEAQ (reference sequence). The CDR3 runs to 15 residues. DNA of the CDR3: TGTGCTGGCATCCCTAGCGGGAGTCGTGGGGAGACCCAGTACTTC. This codes for CAGIPSGSRGETQYF.

The chain carries TRBV27 and TRBJ2-1; D may correspond to TRBD1 or TRBD2 (5 bases each). Deletions cut 4 bases from V and 0 bases from J, with 16 bases between. The CDR3 runs 17 residues. CDR1 and CDR2 from the germline V gene are MNHEY and SMNVEV (reference sequence). CDR3 nucleotide sequence: TGTGCCAGCAGTTCCCACGGGGCAGGGCACTCCTACAATGAGCAGTTCTTC. Residues: CASSSHGAGHSYNEQFF.

Comments on this clonotype: One junction end does not reproduce the germline sequence, and a read error may be involved. The chain links TRBV11-3 to TRBJ2-5; 14 bases fit TRBD2. The CDR3 sequence is 16 residues long. Germline CDR1 and CDR2: SGHNT and YENEEA. The CDR3: CTSSPGLAGVQETQYF. As DNA, the CDR3 is TGTACCAGCAGCCCGGGACTAGCGGGGGTTCAAGAGACCCAGTACTTC.

A word on this clonotype: A read error may account for a junction end that differs from germline. This chain connects TRBV20-1 to TRBJ2-2, with D possibly being TRBD1 (6 bases). The CDR3 is 16 residues long. CDR1 and CDR2 (germline): DFQATT, SNEGSKA (reference sequence). The CDR3 loop is CSARDPGAANTGELFF. The DNA for the CDR3 is TGCAGTGCTAGAGATCCAGGGGCAGCGAACACTGGGGAGCTGTTTTTT.

The chain has TRBV4-2 and TRBJ2-5, with D perhaps matching TRBD1 or TRBD2 (5 bases each). Germline values: CDR1 LGHNA, CDR2 YNFKEQ. V lost 4 bases to trimming and J lost 11 bases, with 38 bases between them. This CDR3 is 20 amino acids long. CDR3: CASSRSGAGDIGAGTNEQYF. CDR3 DNA sequence: TGTGCCAGCAGCCGATCCGGGGCGGGTGATATCGGGGCCGGGACCAATGAGCAGTACTTC.

This clonotype was observed once. The chain combines TRBV3-1 with TRBJ1-4; D unclear. V was shortened by 3 bases and J by 2 bases, with 10 bases between the two germline ends. CDR3 length equals 15 residues. Germline V gives CDR1 LGHDT, CDR2 YNNKEL (reference sequence). The CDR3 sequence: CASSHGSLTNEKLFF. The CDR3 DNA follows: TGTGCCAGCAGCCATGGCAGTCTCACTAATGAAAAACTGTTTTTT.

This clonotype was counted between two and nine times. This chain connects TRBV28 to TRBJ2-4; 8 positions match TRBD1. Germline CDR1 MDHEN, CDR2 SYDVKM. J gave up 3 bases and V 5 bases, and 21 bases lay outside the gene matches. CDR3 size: 20 residues. In nucleotides, the CDR3 is TGTGCCAGCAGTGTGCCAAGGGACAGGTGGGGAAGGGGAATCAAAAACATTCAGTACTTC. Translation: CASSVPRDRWGRGIKNIQYF.

This chain joins TRBV29-1 and TRBJ2-5; D call uncertain. The end of the DNA is better explained by TRBJ2-7, so the J call may be wrong. Germline lookup yields CDR1 SQVTM and CDR2 ANQGSEA. CDR3 length: 11 residues. CDR3 sequence: CSAGSTNEQYF. DNA of the CDR3: TGCAGCGCCGGGTCCACGAACGAGCAGTACTTC.